The clone carrying this T cell receptor (beta chain) was found a few times. Trimming removed 0 bases from V and 7 bases from J; junction bases left unmatched: 4. This CDR3 contains 14 residues. These data originate in a study of blood T cells in healthy people across ages. The use of a sample-barcoded 5' primer and a J-beta primer mix characterized a second PCR of 7 to 11 cycles. Tags on each cDNA molecule came from a template-switch adaptor with 12 random nucleotides. Each CDR3 protein gets one entry after TCRdb re-called the 5' RACE reads with MiXCR. Among approximately 780,000 distinct CDR3 sequences listed, 20% to 30% were seen once. The same sample was also used in a study of T cells of mothers and their children.

The TCR was taken from a boy between 10 and 17 years old in good health. The source material was blood. The V call is TRBV12-3 or TRBV12-4, the J call TRBJ2-3; 7 positions match TRBD2. CDR3 sequence: CASSLARGDYTQYF. Written as DNA, the CDR3 is TGTGCCAGCAGTTTAGCCCGGGGGGATTATACGCAGTATTTT.